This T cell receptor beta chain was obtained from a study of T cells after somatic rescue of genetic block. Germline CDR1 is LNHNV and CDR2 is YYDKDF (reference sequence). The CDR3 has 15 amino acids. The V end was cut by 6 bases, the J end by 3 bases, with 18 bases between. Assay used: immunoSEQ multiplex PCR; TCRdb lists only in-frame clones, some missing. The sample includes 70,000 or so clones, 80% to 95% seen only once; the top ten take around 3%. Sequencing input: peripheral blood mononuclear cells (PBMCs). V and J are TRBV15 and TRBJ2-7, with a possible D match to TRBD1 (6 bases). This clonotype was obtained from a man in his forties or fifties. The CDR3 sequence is CATRGGRAGDYEQYF. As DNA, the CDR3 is TGTGCCACCAGAGGGGGACGGGCAGGGGACTACGAGCAGTACTTC.